This T cell receptor (beta chain) was sequenced for a study of blood T cell repertoires in COVID-19. Turning to the study itself: PBMCs, B-cell-depleted T cells, or T cells were the source of the cDNA or gDNA that made up the material.

Sequenced by immunoSEQ multiplex PCR; TCRdb stores in-frame clones only, minus some. The top ten clones hold over 3% of a sample with about 220,000 clones, 86% of them seen once. Participants were aged roughly 18 to 90 years, lived in under 30 US areas, and enrolled virtually. Germline-derived CDR1 and CDR2 are SGHRS and YFSETQ. Trimming cost V 0 bases and J 8 bases; bases outside gene matches: 8. The CDR3 is made up of 16 amino acids. The sequencing input was PBMCs or T cells enriched from blood (not recorded which). The chain uses TRBV5-1 and TRBJ1-2, with TRBD1 identical over 12 bases. The origin of this receptor is a woman in her thirties or forties with acute COVID-19. CDR3 region: CASSLDGTGGARGYTF. DNA of the CDR3: TGCGCCAGCAGCTTGGATGGGACAGGGGGCGCTCGGGGCTACACCTTC.